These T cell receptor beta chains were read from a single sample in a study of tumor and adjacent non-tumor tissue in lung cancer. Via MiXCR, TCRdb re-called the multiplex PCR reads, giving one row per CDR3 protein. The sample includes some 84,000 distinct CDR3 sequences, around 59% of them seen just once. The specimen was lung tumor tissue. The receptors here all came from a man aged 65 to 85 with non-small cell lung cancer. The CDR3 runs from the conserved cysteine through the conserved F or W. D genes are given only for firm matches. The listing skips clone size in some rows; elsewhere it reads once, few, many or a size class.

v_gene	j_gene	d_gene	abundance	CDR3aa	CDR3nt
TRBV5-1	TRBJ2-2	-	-	CASSLLPPGTVTGELFF	TGTGCCAGCAGCTTACTGCCCCCCGGGACGGTCACCGGGGAGCTGTTTTTT
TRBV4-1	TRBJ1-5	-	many	CASSQTPTGYSNQPQHF	TGCGCCAGCAGCCAAACCCCGACCGGGTATAGCAATCAGCCCCAGCATTTT
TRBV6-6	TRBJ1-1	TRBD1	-	CASISNGQGGDTEAFF	TGTGCCAGCATTTCTAATGGACAGGGCGGGGACACTGAAGCTTTCTTT
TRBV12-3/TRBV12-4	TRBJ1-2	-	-	CANSPGEVSNYGYTF	TGTGCTAACAGCCCCGGGGAGGTCTCGAACTATGGCTACACCTTC
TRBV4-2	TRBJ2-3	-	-	CDSSQAGWGANTQYF	TGTGACAGCAGCCAAGCTGGCTGGGGGGCAAATACGCAGTATTTT
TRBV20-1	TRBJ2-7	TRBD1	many	CSARVPVGTVSYEQYF	TGCAGTGCTAGAGTCCCGGTGGGGACAGTCTCCTACGAGCAGTACTTC
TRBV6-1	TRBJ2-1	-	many	CASSERDRPFGEQFF	TGTGCCAGCAGTGAACGGGACCGACCTTTTGGGGAGCAGTTCTTC
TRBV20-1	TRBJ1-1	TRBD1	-	CNTRVPGTAFSAFF	TGCAATACTAGAGTCCCCGGGACAGCCTTCTCAGCTTTCTTT
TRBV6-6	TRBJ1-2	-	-	CASSLTSGSNYGYTF	TGTGCCAGCAGTTTGACCAGCGGGTCCAACTATGGCTACACATTC
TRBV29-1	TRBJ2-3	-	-	CRVEGGSTDTQYF	TGCAGAGTTGAGGGTGGGAGCACAGATACGCAGTATTTT
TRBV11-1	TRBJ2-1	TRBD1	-	CASSPRTGVDKQLF	TGTGCAAGCAGCCCCCGGACAGGGGTGGATAAGCAGCTCTTC
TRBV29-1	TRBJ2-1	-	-	CSVGGAGGEQFF	TGCAGCGTTGGGGGCGCAGGAGGTGAGCAGTTCTTC
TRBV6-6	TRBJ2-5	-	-	CASRAWGVGGETQYF	TGTGCGAGCAGGGCCTGGGGGGTTGGAGGAGAGACCCAGTACTTC
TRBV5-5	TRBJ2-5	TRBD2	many	CASSLDGSGRPLYQETQYF	TGTGCCAGCAGCTTGGACGGAAGCGGGAGACCGTTGTACCAAGAGACCCAGTACTTC
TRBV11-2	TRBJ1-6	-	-	CARSDGNSPLHF	TGTGCCAGGAGCGACGGGAATTCACCTCTCCACTTT
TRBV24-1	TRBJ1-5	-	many	CATSGGNREPQHF	TGTGCCACCAGTGGAGGTAATAGGGAGCCCCAGCATTTT
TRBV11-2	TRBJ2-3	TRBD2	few	CTSSLGGIGRGAPF	TGTACCAGCAGCTTAGGAGGGATCGGGCGGGGGGCCCCGTTT
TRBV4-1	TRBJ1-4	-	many	CASSQDSAGAGYEKLFF	TGCGCCAGCAGCCAAGACTCCGCAGGGGCGGGTTATGAAAAACTGTTTTTT
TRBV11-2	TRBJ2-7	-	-	CASSLERECEQYF	TGTGCCAGCAGCCTGGAGAGGGAATGCGAGCAGTACTTC
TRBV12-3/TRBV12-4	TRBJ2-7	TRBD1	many	CASSFGGQGAYEQYF	TGTGCCAGCAGTTTCGGGGGACAGGGGGCCTACGAGCAGTACTTC
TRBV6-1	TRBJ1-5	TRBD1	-	CAGRRPGQGAQPQHF	TGTGCCGGCAGGAGACCGGGACAGGGGGCTCAGCCCCAGCATTTT
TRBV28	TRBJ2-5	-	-	CASRPFAQETQCF	TGCGCCAGCCGCCCCTTCGCCCAAGAGACCCAGTGCTTC
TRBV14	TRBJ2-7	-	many	CASSLLAGMRYEQYF	TGTGCCAGCAGCCTTCTCGCGGGGATGCGCTACGAGCAGTACTTC
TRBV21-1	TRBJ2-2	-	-	CASTNGDVHSLYTGELFF	TGTGCCAGCACCAATGGGGACGTCCACAGCTTATACACCGGGGAGCTGTTTTTT
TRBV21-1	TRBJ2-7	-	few	CASTRASYEQYF	TGTGCCAGCACCAGGGCGTCCTACGAGCAGTACTTC
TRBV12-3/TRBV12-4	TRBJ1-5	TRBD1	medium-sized	CASSQQGNQPQHF	TGTGCCAGCAGTCAACAGGGGAATCAGCCCCAGCATTTT
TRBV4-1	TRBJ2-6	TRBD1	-	CASSQDPGTASLGANVLTF	TGCGCCAGCAGCCAAGACCCCGGGACAGCCTCGCTTGGGGCCAACGTCTTGACTTTC
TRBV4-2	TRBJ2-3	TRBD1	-	CVSSHRGQGAGSQPQYF	TGTGTCAGCAGCCATCGGGGACAGGGGGCGGGGAGTCAGCCCCAGTATTTT
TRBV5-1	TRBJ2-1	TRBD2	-	CASSLGLAGIVEQFF	TGCGCCAGTAGCTTGGGTCTAGCGGGGATCGTAGAGCAGTTCTTC
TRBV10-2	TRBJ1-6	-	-	CASSAGKSAPLHF	TGCGCCAGCAGTGCAGGGAAGTCGGCACCCCTCCACTTT
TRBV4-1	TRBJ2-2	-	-	CVSSFRSQTWQAGELLF	TGCGTCAGCAGCTTCCGGTCCCAGACGTGGCAGGCCGGGGAGCTGTTATTT
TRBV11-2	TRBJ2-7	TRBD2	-	CASSPRGRGASYEQYF	TGTGCCAGCAGCCCCCGAGGGCGGGGGGCGTCATACGAGCAATACTTC
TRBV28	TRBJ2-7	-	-	CASSLGGSSYVQYF	TGTGCCAGCAGTTTAGGAGGCAGCTCCTACGTGCAGTACTTC
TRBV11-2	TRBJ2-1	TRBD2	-	CATPRRGSEKFF	TGTGCCACCCCGAGGCGGGGGAGTGAGAAGTTCTTC
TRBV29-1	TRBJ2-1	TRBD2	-	CSVLAGATYNERFF	TGCAGCGTCTTAGCGGGAGCCACCTACAATGAGCGATTCTTC
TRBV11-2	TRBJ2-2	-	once	CASSLSQGPIGELLF	TGTGCCAGCAGCTTAAGTCAGGGACCGATCGGGGAGCTGCTTTTT
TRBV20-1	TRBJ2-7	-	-	CSATPGALTSYKQYF	TGCAGTGCTACTCCAGGGGCACTTACCTCCTACAAGCAGTACTTC